These 5 T cell receptor beta chains share one sample of origin, sequenced in a study of blood T cell repertoires in COVID-19. Sequencing used immunoSEQ multiplex PCR; TCRdb keeps in-frame clones, though not all of them. The sample lists around 250,000 clones, roughly nine tenths seen once, with about 5.9% in the top ten. The sample comprised peripheral blood. The receptor source for this set is a man in his sixties with acute or convalescent COVID-19.

The chain is built from TRBV5-4 and TRBJ2-3; D perhaps matches TRBD2 (6 bases). CDR3 length equals 14 residues. Trimming pared 4 bases from V and 2 bases from J, leaving 11 bases between. Germline V gives CDR1 SGHNT, CDR2 YYREEE (reference sequence). The chain's CDR3 is CASSRRGPTDTQYF. DNA for the CDR3: TGTGCCAGCAGCAGGCGGGGCCCCACAGATACGCAGTATTTT.

The CDR3: CASSLGASGTYNEQFF. CDR3 DNA: TGCGCCAGCAGCTTGGGTGCTAGCGGGACATACAATGAGCAGTTCTTC. The chain has TRBV5-1 and TRBJ2-1; TRBD2 agrees at 9 bases. V lost 0 bases and J lost 4; bases outside the gene matches: 5. Germline V CDR1 and CDR2: SGHRS, YFSETQ. This CDR3 comprises 16 residues. Full variable domain (rest looked up from reference TRBV5-1 and TRBJ2-1): KAGVTQTPRYLIKTRGQQVTLSCSPISGHRSVSWYQQTPGQGLQFLFEYFSETQRNKGNFPGRFSGRQFSNSRSEMNVSTLELGDSALYLCASSLGASGTYNEQFFGPGTRLTVL.

This chain links TRBV5-1 with TRBJ2-2; D unresolved. This CDR3 has 17 residues. CDR1 and CDR2 (germline): SGHRS, YFSETQ. Trimming removed 0 bases at V and 2 bases at J, with 14 bases between. In DNA, the CDR3 is TGCGCCAGCAGCTTGGGGGCCTTTCCCTCTAACACCGGGGAGCTGTTTTTT. Translating gives CASSLGAFPSNTGELFF.

Remarks on this clone: The same CDR3 is also encoded by other DNA sequences in this sample. The gene calls are TRBV9 and TRBJ1-1, with D perhaps TRBD1 (6 bases). Germline V lookup: CDR1 SGDLS, CDR2 YYNGEE. The CDR3 is 15 amino acids. The ends were cut back, 2 bases at V and 1 base at J, with 12 bases in the middle. The CDR3 is CASSVLQGTNTEAFF. DNA for the CDR3: TGTGCCAGCAGCGTCTTACAGGGCACGAACACTGAAGCTTTCTTT. Full variable domain (missing parts from reference TRBV9 and TRBJ1-1): DSGVTQTPKHLITATGQRVTLRCSPRSGDLSVYWYQQSLDQGLQFLIQYYNGEERAKGNILERFSAQQFPDLHSELNLSSLELGDSALYFCASSVLQGTNTEAFFGQGTRLTVV.

This chain links TRBV3-1 (or the pseudogene TRBV3-2) with TRBJ1-3; 9 bases are shared with TRBD1. From germline, CDR1 is LGHDT and CDR2 YNNKEL (reference sequence). V dropped 5 bases and J dropped 8; count of bases not matched to a gene: 10. The CDR3 totals 15 residues. This CDR3 is CASSEPGTGKDTIYF. The CDR3 bases are TGTGCCAGCAGCGAGCCCGGGACAGGGAAGGACACCATATATTTT.